Shown below are 22 T cell receptor beta chains from a single sample sequenced in a study of human T cells and chemical hapten exposure. TCRdb ran MiXCR on the RACE reads and lists one entry per CDR3 protein. The data hold about 380,000 distinct CDR3 sequences, with around 4.8% observed a single time. Time point reported: patch test 1, 2 weeks after DPC sensitization. Treatment specified: therapeutic diphenylcyclopropenone sensitization with weekly scalp DPC. Sequencing used whole blood, obtained in connection with sensitization to the hapten diphenylcyclopropenone (DPC). The source is a woman between 50 and 59 years old with alopecia areata. Some clones in this sample may be carry-over from other donors' samples.

This clonotype was recorded at least ten times. The chain has TRBV6-5 and TRBJ2-7; D ambiguous. This CDR3 is 18 amino acids long. Trimming stripped 0 bases from V and 2 bases from J, with 20 bases between. Germline V gives CDR1 MNHEY, CDR2 SVGAGI. CDR3 sequence (DNA): TGTGCCAGCAGTTACTCGTCGGCTGGCCTCAGCCGGGCCTACGAGCAGTACTTC. Amino acids: CASSYSSAGLSRAYEQYF.

This chain links TRBV6-6 with TRBJ2-1, with 8 bases identical to TRBD2. The CDR3 extends over 13 amino acids. Germline V gene lookup returns CDR1 MNHNY and CDR2 SVGAGI (reference sequence). The junction had 2 bases not matched to a gene; V was cut back by 4 bases and J by 6 bases. CDR3 bases: TGTGCCAGCAGTTTCGGGAGGGGCAATGAGCAGTTCTTC. This codes for CASSFGRGNEQFF.

This clonotype was picked up many times. The chain links TRBV29-1 to TRBJ1-1, with 10 bases identical to TRBD1. Germline loops: CDR1 SQVTM, CDR2 ANQGSEA. V was clipped by 6 bases and J by 4 bases; unmatched bases: 8. This CDR3 contains 14 residues. The CDR3 here is CSVRDRGDFTEAFF. The CDR3 coding sequence is TGCAGCGTCCGGGACAGGGGAGATTTCACTGAAGCTTTCTTT.

The chain joins TRBV9 to TRBJ2-3; a weak D match, TRBD1 (6 bases). CDR1 SGDLS and CDR2 YYNGEE come from the germline V gene. CDR3 length: 15 residues. V lost 0 bases and J 2 bases, leaving 10 bases between the germline ends. As DNA, the CDR3 is TGTGCCAGCAGCGTAGGGGGACACCTCACAGATACGCAGTATTTT. Amino acid sequence: CASSVGGHLTDTQYF.

This clonotype was detected only a few times. The V and J genes are TRBV7-9 and TRBJ2-1; possibly TRBD1 for D (6 bases). The CDR3 runs 15 residues. The germline V gene encodes CDR1 SEHNR and CDR2 FQNEAQ (reference sequence). V was pared by 2 bases and J by 8 bases, with 16 bases between. The CDR3 reads CASSLQGQGWDEQFF. As DNA, the CDR3 is TGTGCCAGCAGCTTACAGGGCCAGGGGTGGGATGAGCAGTTCTTC.

This clonotype was counted many times. The V gene is TRBV20-1, the J gene TRBJ2-7, with a weak D call TRBD2 (5 bases). Trimming stripped 1 base from V and 6 bases from J, with 13 bases between. Germline lookup yields CDR1 DFQATT and CDR2 SNEGSKA (reference sequence). This CDR3 region has 13 residues. The CDR3 reads CSARVLLEGEQYF. The CDR3 DNA follows: TGCAGTGCTAGAGTATTACTTGAGGGCGAGCAGTACTTC.

Ten or more counts support this clonotype. This chain uses TRBV29-1 with TRBJ1-2, with a tentative D call TRBD1 (5 bases). The CDR3 runs to 12 residues. Trimming took off 6 bases at V and 7 bases at J, with 15 bases between the two ends. Per germline, CDR1 SQVTM and CDR2 ANQGSEA. The chain's CDR3 is CSVEQVKSGYTF. As DNA, the CDR3 is TGCAGCGTGGAACAGGTGAAATCTGGCTACACCTTC.

This clonotype occurred many times. This sequence joins TRBV19 and TRBJ1-5, with D tentatively TRBD1 (5 bases). From germline, CDR1 is LNHDA and CDR2 SQIVND (reference sequence). Trimming stripped 5 bases from V and 15 bases from J, with 14 bases between. The CDR3 length is 11 residues. CDR3 sequence: CASSPGDGVHF. The CDR3 bases are TGTGCCAGTAGTCCTGGGGACGGGGTGCATTTT.

The chain uses TRBV29-1 and TRBJ1-1; D gene unclear. CDR1 is SQVTM and CDR2 is ANQGSEA in the germline V gene. This CDR3 has 11 residues. V lost 7 bases to trimming and J lost 10 bases, with 16 bases between them. The DNA of the CDR3 is TGCAGCGCCTCTGAGGCAGAGAGAGCTTTCTTT. It translates to CSASEAERAFF.

This clonotype was observed at least ten times. The chain uses TRBV9 and TRBJ2-1, with D hard to call. Trimming removed 3 bases at V and 9 bases at J, with 22 bases between. The CDR3 contains 16 residues. The germline CDR1 and CDR2 sequences are SGDLS and YYNGEE. CDR3 in DNA: TGTGCCAGCAGCGATCCGGTTTCGGACCCCCTCGTTGAGCAGTTCTTC. Amino acid sequence: CASSDPVSDPLVEQFF.

This clonotype came up a few times. The rearrangement uses TRBV29-1 and TRBJ1-2; the D is unclear. Germline lookup yields CDR1 SQVTM and CDR2 ANQGSEA. The CDR3 contains 15 residues. V dropped 5 bases and J dropped 1 base, with 17 bases sitting between them. The CDR3 nucleotides are TGCAGCGTTCGGGAGCTACCAGTTTATAACTATGGCTACACCTTC. Translating gives CSVRELPVYNYGYTF.

This clonotype was detected many times. V usage is TRBV20-1 and J usage is TRBJ2-1; 8 nucleotides agree with TRBD2. CDR1 and CDR2 (germline): DFQATT, SNEGSKA (reference sequence). Losses at the gene ends were 5 bases for V and 4 bases for J; bases not matched to a gene: 7. CDR3 length: 14 residues. This CDR3 reads CSASPSGLYNEQFF. Written as DNA, the CDR3 is TGCAGTGCTTCCCCTAGCGGGTTGTACAATGAGCAGTTCTTC.

This clonotype was recorded many times. The gene calls are TRBV29-1 and TRBJ2-2; the match to TRBD2 covers 12 bases. The junction had 3 bases not matched to a gene; V was cut back by 3 bases and J by 4 bases. CDR3 length: 15 amino acids. Germline V gene lookup returns CDR1 SQVTM and CDR2 ANQGSEA. CDR3 nucleotides: TGCAGCGTTGAGACTAGCGGGAGCGGCACCGGGGAGCTGTTTTTT. It is translated as CSVETSGSGTGELFF.

This clonotype occurred many times. The chain recombines TRBV3-1 with TRBJ2-7, with TRBD2 identical over 8 bases. The CDR3 is 14 amino acids. CDR1 and CDR2 from the germline V gene are LGHDT and YNNKEL (reference sequence). J gave up 4 bases and V 1 base, and 3 bases lay outside the gene matches. The CDR3 coding sequence is TGTGCCAGCAGCCAAGGAATAGCGGGGTACGAGCAGTACTTC. Its protein product is CASSQGIAGYEQYF.

This clonotype was counted only a few times. The chain carries TRBV7-8 and TRBJ1-4; the D is unclear. Germline values: CDR1 SGHVS, CDR2 FQNEAQ. The CDR3 runs to 17 residues. V lost 5 bases to trimming and J lost 3 bases, with 19 bases between them. The CDR3 here is CASSPYLTQPANEKLFF. The CDR3 nucleotides read TGTGCCAGCAGCCCCTACCTGACCCAACCGGCTAATGAAAAACTGTTTTTT. Variable domain in full (rest from reference TRBV7-8 and TRBJ1-4): GAGVSQSPRYKVAKRGQDVALRCDPISGHVSLFWYQQALGQGPEFLTYFQNEAQLDKSGLPSDRFFAERPEGSVSTLKIQRTQQEDSAVYLCASSPYLTQPANEKLFFGSGTQLSVL.

This clonotype has a handful of counts. The chain combines TRBV18 with TRBJ1-5, with D perhaps matching TRBD1 (5 bases). CDR3 length: 13 residues. Deletions cut 8 bases from V and 7 bases from J, with 15 bases between. Germline assignment: CDR1 KGHSH and CDR2 LQKENI. CDR3 coding DNA: TGTGCCAGCGCCCCCGGGGCTGTACAGCCCCAGCATTTT. It specifies CASAPGAVQPQHF.

This clonotype was recorded at least ten times. This sequence joins TRBV6-5 and TRBJ1-1; 7 positions match TRBD1. V was clipped by 0 bases and J by 0 bases; unmatched bases: 7. The CDR3 loop spans 17 amino acids. Germline V gives CDR1 MNHEY, CDR2 SVGAGI. The CDR3 here is CASSYSGGARLNTEAFF. In nucleotides, the CDR3 is TGTGCCAGCAGTTACTCAGGGGGCGCGAGGCTGAACACTGAAGCTTTCTTT.

This clonotype has at least ten counts. This rearrangement joins TRBV5-1 to TRBJ1-1, with 7 bases identical to TRBD1. Germline-derived CDR1 and CDR2 are SGHRS and YFSETQ. Losses at the gene ends were 4 bases for V and 1 base for J; bases not matched to a gene: 7. The CDR3 sequence is 15 residues long. The CDR3 sequence: CASSPRGDRNTEAFF. The CDR3 bases are TGCGCCAGCAGCCCGCGAGGGGACAGGAACACTGAAGCTTTCTTT.

This clonotype came up many times. J is TRBJ2-3 and V is TRBV20-1, with a weak D call TRBD1 (5 bases). The length of the CDR3 is 10 residues. Germline CDR1 is DFQATT and CDR2 is SNEGSKA (reference sequence). The V gene lost 3 bases and the J gene lost 9 bases, with 7 bases spanning the gap. CDR3 nucleotides: TGCAGTGCTAGCACAGGAACGCAGTATTTT. Amino acids: CSASTGTQYF.

The table lists this clonotype with a few counts. V and J are TRBV30 and TRBJ2-3, with 8 bases identical to TRBD2. V lost 2 bases to trimming and J lost 5 bases; unmatched junction nucleotides: 9. The CDR3 loop spans 15 amino acids. Per germline, CDR1 GTSNPN and CDR2 SVGIG (reference sequence). The CDR3: CAWSSVAGSGDTQYF. The CDR3 DNA follows: TGTGCCTGGAGTTCGGTAGCGGGATCAGGAGATACGCAGTATTTT.

J is TRBJ2-3 and V is TRBV4-3; D remains ambiguous. This CDR3 region has 15 residues. Germline values: CDR1 LGHNA, CDR2 YSLEER. Trimming took 0 bases from V and 4 from J, leaving 11 bases between them. The CDR3 sequence: CASSQDGLGSDTQYF. The CDR3 DNA sequence: TGCGCCAGCAGCCAAGATGGCCTGGGATCAGATACGCAGTATTTT.

This chain joins TRBV6-5 and TRBJ2-1; 9 positions agree with TRBD2. CDR3 length: 15 residues. Germline trimming cut 4 bases from V and 5 bases from J; bases unmatched to any gene: 6. CDR1 and CDR2 from the germline V gene are MNHEY and SVGAGI. CDR3 loop: CASSSVAGAHNEQFF. The CDR3 nucleotides read TGTGCCAGCAGTTCGGTAGCGGGAGCTCACAATGAGCAGTTCTTC.